Following are 30 T cell receptor beta chains from one sample sequenced in a study of cytomegalovirus exposure and HLA in healthy donors. The study ran its PCR with 60 Vbeta and 13 Jbeta primers. Data came from immunoSEQ multiplex PCR; TCRdb stores just in-frame clones and leaves some out. The data hold about 110,000 clones, with over 65% observed a single time. Sample: PBMCs. Receptors originate from a woman in her twenties or thirties in good health and CMV-seronegative.

The chain combines TRBV4-1 with TRBJ2-5, with D maybe TRBD1 (7 bases). Germline V gives CDR1 MGHRA, CDR2 YSYEKL. This CDR3 region has 15 residues. Trimming pared 3 bases from V and 2 bases from J, leaving 13 bases between. The CDR3 region is CASSQAGQLQETQYF. The CDR3 bases are TGCGCCAGCAGCCAGGCGGGACAGCTACAAGAGACCCAGTACTTC.

This clone has a handful of counts. This chain connects TRBV14 to TRBJ1-1, with 7 bases that match TRBD1. CDR1 and CDR2 from the germline V gene are SGHDN and FVKESK. This CDR3 region has 17 residues. V trimming: 1 base; J trimming: 4 bases; junction bases outside the gene matches: 12. The CDR3 sequence: CASSQVEATGVITEAFF. DNA of the CDR3: TGTGCCAGCAGCCAAGTGGAGGCTACAGGGGTAATCACTGAAGCTTTCTTT.

The CDR3 coding sequence is TGCGCCAGCAGCCAAACACGGACTAGCGGGAGTTTGGGCGGGGAGCTGTTTTTT. It is translated as CASSQTRTSGSLGGELFF. The chain couples TRBV4-1 to TRBJ2-2; TRBD2 agrees at 13 bases. Trimming cost V 2 bases and J 7 bases; bases outside gene matches: 10. This CDR3 region has 18 residues. CDR1 is MGHRA, CDR2 YSYEKL, per germline.

The V gene is TRBV4-1, the J gene TRBJ2-3; TRBD1 matches 9 bases. The V gene's germline CDR1 is MGHRA and CDR2 YSYEKL. The CDR3 is 20 residues long. V lost 3 bases and J lost 0; bases outside the gene matches: 16. The CDR3 is CASSHRSRDRDRASTDTQYF. CDR3 nucleotides: TGCGCCAGCAGCCATCGAAGTCGGGACCGGGACAGGGCTAGCACAGATACGCAGTATTTT.

This clone turned up a few times. The rearrangement uses TRBV6-1 and TRBJ1-5; 10 bases map to TRBD1. V lost 6 bases, J lost 7 bases, and 9 bases stayed unmatched. Germline CDR1 reads MNHNS; CDR2 reads SASEGT. This CDR3 has 15 amino acids. The CDR3 sequence: CASRISTGGWQPQHF. CDR3 nucleotides: TGTGCCAGCAGGATTTCGACAGGGGGCTGGCAGCCCCAGCATTTT.

V usage is TRBV5-1 and J usage is TRBJ1-5, with D possibly matching TRBD1 (6 bases). The V gene lost 4 bases and the J gene lost 6 bases, with 14 bases spanning the gap. The length of the CDR3 is 14 residues. CDR1 and CDR2 from the germline V gene are SGHRS and YFSETQ. This CDR3 reads CASSDGTLGQPQHF. The CDR3 DNA is TGCGCCAGCAGCGACGGGACACTAGGTCAGCCCCAGCATTTT.

J is TRBJ2-7 and V is TRBV5-1, with 9 bases lining up with TRBD1. Trimming cost V 4 bases and J 2 bases; bases outside gene matches: 7. This CDR3 comprises 15 residues. CDR1 SGHRS and CDR2 YFSETQ come from the germline V gene. Written as DNA, the CDR3 is TGCGCCAGCAGCCCCGGGACAGGGAAGACCTACGAGCAGTACTTC. Protein sequence: CASSPGTGKTYEQYF.

This chain uses TRBV6-1 with TRBJ1-2, with a weak D call TRBD1 (5 bases). CDR1 is MNHNS and CDR2 is SASEGT in the germline V gene. Trimming stripped 7 bases from V and 2 bases from J, with 8 bases between. The CDR3 consists of 12 residues. This CDR3 reads CASTAGNYGYTF. Here the CDR3 DNA reads TGTGCCAGCACGGCAGGGAACTATGGCTACACCTTC.

In this sample, this clone turned up a few times. J is TRBJ2-5 and V is TRBV4-2, with TRBD2 identical over 10 bases. This CDR3 region has 16 residues. Losses at the gene ends were 1 base for V and 3 bases for J; bases not matched to a gene: 5. Germline V gene sequence: CDR1 LGHNA, CDR2 YNFKEQ. This CDR3 reads CASSQGVSGGEETQYF. The CDR3, as DNA: TGTGCCAGCAGCCAAGGGGTGAGCGGGGGGGAAGAGACCCAGTACTTC.

The V and J genes are TRBV30 and TRBJ1-6, with TRBD1 matching 9 bases. This CDR3 is built from 13 residues. J gave up 7 bases and V 3 bases, and 1 base lay outside the gene matches. Germline V gene sequence: CDR1 GTSNPN, CDR2 SVGIG (reference sequence). The CDR3 loop is CAWRTGGNSPLHF. The CDR3 bases are TGTGCCTGGAGGACAGGGGGGAATTCACCCCTCCACTTT.

The chain recombines TRBV30 with TRBJ2-3; perhaps TRBD1 as D (6 bases). The V gene's germline CDR1 is GTSNPN and CDR2 SVGIG (reference sequence). CDR3 length: 14 residues. The V and J ends lost 0 bases and 4 bases respectively, with 11 bases between them. The CDR3 is CAWSVGRGSDTQYF. DNA of the CDR3: TGTGCCTGGAGTGTAGGTAGGGGGTCAGATACGCAGTATTTT. Full variable domain (outside the CDR3, taken from reference TRBV30 and TRBJ2-3): SQTIHQWPATLVQPVGSPLSLECTVEGTSNPNLYWYRQAAGRGLQLLFYSVGIGQISSEVPQNLSASRPQDRQFILSSKKLLLSDSGFYLCAWSVGRGSDTQYFGPGTRLTVL.

The V call is TRBV7-2, the J call TRBJ2-7, with unresolved D. The CDR3 totals 16 residues. CDR1 SGHTA and CDR2 FQGNSA come from the germline V gene. Trimming took off 0 bases at V and 2 bases at J, with 14 bases between the two ends. For the CDR3, the DNA is TGTGCCAGCAGCTTAGCGTGGCAGGCGTACACCTACGAGCAGTACTTC. This gives the protein CASSLAWQAYTYEQYF.

The V gene is TRBV19, the J gene TRBJ1-1; D uncertain. The germline V gene has CDR1 LNHDA and CDR2 SQIVND (reference sequence). Deletions cut 3 bases from V and 5 bases from J, with 10 bases between. CDR3 length: 13 amino acids. This CDR3 reads CASSMFGGTEAFF. The CDR3 nucleotides read TGTGCCAGTAGTATGTTTGGCGGGACTGAAGCTTTCTTT.

The J gene is TRBJ1-1, the V gene TRBV28, with D tentatively TRBD1 (6 bases). CDR3 length equals 14 residues. V was shortened by 6 bases and J by 1 base, with 12 bases between the two germline ends. Germline-derived CDR1 and CDR2 are MDHEN and SYDVKM. In nucleotides, the CDR3 is TGTGCCAGCAGATTAGGACAGAGGAACACTGAAGCTTTCTTT. It codes for CASRLGQRNTEAFF.

With regard to this clone: The junction departs from the called germline gene at one end, perhaps through a read error. Other DNA sequences of this sample code for an identical CDR3. The chain employs TRBV2 and TRBJ2-1; D remains unclear. Germline V CDR1 and CDR2: SNHLY, FYNNEI. CDR3 length: 11 amino acids. CDR3 residues: CASLQYNEQFF. The CDR3 DNA follows: TGTGCCAGTCTCCAGTACAATGAACAGTTCTTC.

This chain connects TRBV11-2 to TRBJ2-3; possible D gene TRBD1, 5 bases. The V and J ends lost 5 bases and 2 bases respectively, with 14 bases between them. The CDR3 sequence is 15 residues long. Per the germline V gene, CDR1 is SGHAT and CDR2 is FQNNGV. The chain's CDR3 is CASSPPTENTDTQYF. Written as DNA, the CDR3 is TGTGCCAGCAGCCCCCCGACAGAAAACACAGATACGCAGTATTTT.

The chain joins TRBV6-6 to TRBJ1-4; 9 positions agree with TRBD1. The CDR3 loop spans 15 amino acids. CDR1 is MNHNY, CDR2 SVGAGI, per germline (reference sequence). V trimming: 7 bases; J trimming: 11 bases; junction bases outside the gene matches: 14. The CDR3 reads CASTPTGTGIGKLFF. CDR3 DNA: TGTGCCAGCACCCCGACCGGGACAGGGATTGGGAAACTGTTTTTT.

This clone was counted many times. This CDR3 is also generated by other DNA sequences in the sample. The J gene is TRBJ2-1, the V gene TRBV28; 11 bases map to TRBD2. The CDR3 loop spans 14 amino acids. V shed 9 bases, J shed 1 base, and the junction held 2 bases outside the gene matches. Germline CDR1 reads MDHEN; CDR2 reads SYDVKM. The CDR3 loop is CASGTSGSYNEQFF. As DNA, the CDR3 is TGTGCCAGTGGGACTAGCGGTTCCTACAATGAGCAGTTCTTC.

The rearrangement links TRBV28 to TRBJ1-2, with D possibly TRBD1 on 5 matching bases. CDR1 MDHEN and CDR2 SYDVKM come from the germline V gene. The CDR3 length is 14 residues. The ends were cut back, 3 bases at V and 3 bases at J, with 11 bases in the middle. The CDR3 sequence is CASSFPLTDYGYTF. Written as DNA, the CDR3 is TGTGCCAGCAGTTTCCCTCTGACAGACTATGGCTACACCTTC.

The V call is TRBV27, the J call TRBJ1-4; possibly TRBD1 for D (5 bases). This CDR3 spans 12 amino acids. V lost 10 bases to trimming and J lost 8 bases, with 14 bases between them. In germline, CDR1 is MNHEY, CDR2 SMNVEV (reference sequence). Here the CDR3 reads CATGGSAEKLFF. CDR3 sequence (DNA): TGTGCCACGGGGGGGAGCGCAGAAAAACTGTTTTTT.

The table lists this clone with a few counts. The chain employs TRBV5-1 and TRBJ2-5, with 12 bases aligning to TRBD2. The V gene end was trimmed by 4 bases and the J gene end by 5 bases; junction bases not matched to a gene: 9. The length of the CDR3 is 16 residues. Germline CDR1 SGHRS, CDR2 YFSETQ. The CDR3 is CASSKRTSGVSETQYF. CDR3 DNA sequence: TGCGCCAGCAGCAAACGGACTAGCGGGGTGTCGGAGACCCAGTACTTC.

The rearrangement links TRBV27 to TRBJ2-3, with 7 bases aligning to TRBD2. V gave up 2 bases and J gave up 2 bases; unmatched junction bases: 1. CDR3 length equals 14 residues. Germline CDR1 MNHEY, CDR2 SMNVEV (reference sequence). The CDR3 DNA reads TGTGCCAGCAGTTTAGCGGGAGCCACAGATACGCAGTATTTT. Its protein is CASSLAGATDTQYF.

The chain uses TRBV5-8 and TRBJ1-5, with D perhaps matching TRBD1 (6 bases). From germline, CDR1 is SGHTS and CDR2 YDEGEE. The CDR3 runs 13 residues. V lost 2 bases and J lost 11, with 14 bases in between. The CDR3 here is CASSFGQRMAQHF. CDR3 nucleotide sequence: TGTGCCAGCAGCTTCGGACAGCGCATGGCCCAGCATTTT.

The table lists this clone with a few counts. The V gene is TRBV4-3, the J gene TRBJ2-5; 7 bases agree with TRBD2. This CDR3 is built from 18 residues. The germline gives CDR1 LGHNA, CDR2 YSLEER. The V and J ends lost 0 bases and 1 base, in that order; junction bases with no gene match: 11. The CDR3 here is CASSQDGLGGGIQETQYF. Written as DNA, the CDR3 is TGCGCCAGCAGCCAAGATGGGTTAGGCGGGGGTATCCAAGAGACCCAGTACTTC.

Only one count was recorded for this clone. The V call is TRBV5-5, the J call TRBJ1-1; 7 nucleotides line up with TRBD1. The CDR3 covers 13 residues. Germline-derived CDR1 and CDR2 are SGHKS and YYEKEE (reference sequence). With V trimmed by 4 bases and J by 7 bases, 7 bases remained unmatched. CDR3: CASSPTWTGEAFF. CDR3 in DNA: TGTGCCAGCAGCCCCACCTGGACAGGTGAAGCTTTCTTT.

J is TRBJ2-7 and V is TRBV16, with TRBD1 identical over 9 bases. J was trimmed by 7 bases and V by 0 bases; bases with no gene match: 4. CDR3 length equals 14 residues. Germline V gives CDR1 KGHSY, CDR2 FQNENV. CDR3 protein: CASSQSQGAWEQYF. DNA for the CDR3: TGTGCCAGCAGCCAATCACAGGGGGCGTGGGAGCAGTACTTC.

The genes are TRBV7-2 and TRBJ1-1; TRBD1 matches 7 bases. Germline values: CDR1 SGHTA, CDR2 FQGNSA. The CDR3 contains 15 residues. V was clipped by 1 base and J by 4 bases; unmatched bases: 6. CDR3 sequence (DNA): TGTGCCAGCAGCTTAGTTCAGGGGGTAGCCACTGAAGCTTTCTTT. This encodes CASSLVQGVATEAFF.

V is TRBV30 and J is TRBJ2-3, with D possibly being TRBD2 (7 bases). This CDR3 is built from 15 residues. Trimming took off 8 bases at V and 4 bases at J, with 22 bases between the two ends. The germline gives CDR1 GTSNPN, CDR2 SVGIG (reference sequence). The CDR3: CARHGGLLGADTQYF. CDR3 coding DNA: TGTGCCAGACACGGGGGGCTTCTTGGGGCAGATACGCAGTATTTT. Looking up the rest from reference TRBV30 and TRBJ2-3 gives the full variable domain: SQTIHQWPATLVQPVGSPLSLECTVEGTSNPNLYWYRQAAGRGLQLLFYSVGIGQISSEVPQNLSASRPQDRQFILSSKKLLLSDSGFYLCARHGGLLGADTQYFGPGTRLTVL.

The chain combines TRBV4-1 with TRBJ2-3; perhaps TRBD2 as D (5 bases). This CDR3 has 16 residues. CDR1 and CDR2 from the germline V gene are MGHRA and YSYEKL. Trimming took off 3 bases at V and 0 bases at J, with 13 bases between the two ends. CDR3 residues: CASSHEEESSTDTQYF. CDR3 nucleotides: TGCGCCAGCAGCCATGAGGAGGAGTCTAGCACAGATACGCAGTATTTT.

This clone occurred a few times. V and J are TRBV4-2 and TRBJ2-5, with 8 bases aligning to TRBD2. CDR3 length equals 15 residues. After removal of 1 base from V and 5 bases from J, the junction contained 6 bases not matched to a gene. Germline CDR1 and CDR2: LGHNA and YNFKEQ. The CDR3 DNA is TGTGCCAGCAGCCAAGGTAGCGGGGTAATGGAGACCCAGTACTTC. It translates to CASSQGSGVMETQYF.